The 3 T cell receptor beta chains below all came from one sample that was sequenced in a study of blood T cell repertoires in COVID-19. Sequenced by immunoSEQ multiplex PCR; TCRdb stores in-frame clones only, minus some. The profile covers around 170,000 clones, with roughly 84% appearing a single time and approximately 1.4% taken by the ten largest. Material: peripheral blood. All receptors derive from a human donor in a cohort sampled during active COVID-19.

This chain joins TRBV7-3 and TRBJ2-3, with 10 bases aligning to TRBD2. The CDR3 contains 16 residues. CDR1 and CDR2 from the germline V gene are SGHTA and FQGTGA. With V trimmed by 5 bases and J by 3 bases, 8 bases remained unmatched. The CDR3 coding sequence is TGTGCCAGCAGCGCCGGAGCTAGCGGGAGAACAGATACGCAGTATTTT. Protein sequence: CASSAGASGRTDTQYF.

The rearrangement uses TRBV19 and TRBJ1-3; 7 positions match TRBD1. Losses at the gene ends were 5 bases for V and 4 bases for J; bases not matched to a gene: 5. From germline, CDR1 is LNHDA and CDR2 SQIVND (reference sequence). This CDR3 contains 14 residues. CDR3 DNA: TGTGCCAGTAGTCCTCTGGGACAGGGAAACACCATATATTTT. Its protein is CASSPLGQGNTIYF.

The chain has TRBV6-1 and TRBJ1-2; TRBD1 matches at 7 bases. This CDR3 has 15 amino acids. V lost 3 bases, J lost 2 bases, and 6 bases stayed unmatched. Germline lookup yields CDR1 MNHNS and CDR2 SASEGT. The CDR3 region is CASSDRDSMNYGYTF. For the CDR3, the DNA is TGTGCCAGCAGTGACCGGGACAGCATGAACTATGGCTACACCTTC.